This entry is about one T cell receptor (beta chain). V shed 4 bases and J shed 0 bases, with 22 bases lying between them. CDR3 length: 19 amino acids. The germline V gene has CDR1 MNHEY and CDR2 SVGAGI. Arm-PCR of CDR3 regions with iRepertoire HTBI primers generated TCR beta libraries. TCRdb ran MiXCR on the multiplex PCR reads and lists one entry per CDR3 protein. Of some 430,000 distinct CDR3 sequences listed, 20% to 25% are singletons. These data come from a study of regulatory T cells in long-lasting Graves disease. Time point indicated: persistent/refractory GD, antithyroid drugs over 5 years with positive TRAb. PBMC RNA was the source of the TCR library.

This specimen consisted of peripheral blood mononuclear cells (PBMCs), obtained when the disease was refractory, from a patient treated with antithyroid drugs. The rearrangement uses TRBV6-5 and TRBJ2-4; D might be TRBD1 (6 bases). The clonotype comes from a female donor with Graves disease. The CDR3 coding sequence is TGTGCCAGCAGTTTGGACAGTCCATCCAGAGGTCTAGCCAAAAACATTCAGTACTTC. Amino acids: CASSLDSPSRGLAKNIQYF.